A single sample gave rise to the 17 T cell receptor beta chains below, sequenced in a study of T cell repertoires in cytomegalovirus infection. TCRdb processed the reads anew with MiXCR; each CDR3 protein has one entry. The sample holds approximately 100,000 distinct CDR3 sequences, 23% seen once. Sample: CD8+ T cells from PBMCs. Receptors originate from a human donor in good health (CMV status not recorded). Some clones in this sample may be carry-over from other donors' samples.

This clonotype has ten or more counts. The V gene is TRBV6-6, the J gene TRBJ2-7; no firm D call. CDR1 and CDR2 (germline): MNHNY, SVGAGI (reference sequence). V was trimmed by 4 bases and J by 1 base, leaving 14 bases between them. The CDR3 covers 15 residues. CDR3 in DNA: TGTGCCAGCAGTTTCCTACAGACTGCTTCCTACGAGCAGTACTTC. Its translation is CASSFLQTASYEQYF.

The V gene is TRBV6-5, the J gene TRBJ2-1, with D maybe TRBD1 (6 bases). Germline-derived CDR1 and CDR2 are MNHEY and SVGAGI. V gave up 2 bases and J gave up 10 bases, with 18 bases separating them. CDR3 length equals 15 residues. This CDR3 is CASSYPGQGIVEQFF. The CDR3 DNA sequence: TGTGCCAGCAGTTACCCGGGGCAGGGGATTGTAGAGCAGTTCTTC.

Many counts were recorded for this clonotype. A junction end diverges from the germline sequence, so it may reflect a read error. The CDR3 sequence is CASSSGKQGSRSF. The DNA of the CDR3 is TGTGCCAGCAGTTCCGGAAAACAGGGATCCCGGTCCTTT. V and J are TRBV12-3 or TRBV12-4 and TRBJ1-6, with a weak D call TRBD1 (6 bases). The CDR3 runs 13 residues.

Many counts were recorded for this clonotype. The chain employs TRBV7-8 and TRBJ1-4, with 10 bases identical to TRBD1. After removal of 1 base from V and 6 bases from J, the junction contained 8 bases not matched to a gene. This CDR3 region has 17 residues. CDR1 SGHVS and CDR2 FQNEAQ come from the germline V gene. CDR3 residues: CASSLGTGGAFDEKLFF. The CDR3 nucleotides are TGTGCCAGCAGCTTAGGGACAGGGGGAGCTTTCGATGAAAAACTGTTTTTT.

In this sample, this clonotype turned up a few times. J is TRBJ1-5 and V is TRBV6-1, with a possible D match to TRBD1 (5 bases). The CDR3 is 14 residues long. V dropped 5 bases and J dropped 9 bases, with 17 bases sitting between them. Germline V gene lookup returns CDR1 MNHNS and CDR2 SASEGT. The CDR3 DNA follows: TGTGCCAGCAGTCAGGGACGGGAAAATTCGCCCCAGCATTTT. It is translated as CASSQGRENSPQHF.

In regard to this clonotype: It may be a read error: a sequence one base away is much more abundant. The chain employs TRBV6-1 and TRBJ2-5; TRBD2 is a possible D gene (6 bases). The CDR3 extends over 15 amino acids. CDR1 MNHNS and CDR2 SASEGT come from the germline V gene. The CDR3 reads CAGRKTSTVQETQYF. CDR3 bases: TGTGCCGGCAGAAAGACTAGTACTGTCCAAGAGACCCAGTACTTC.

The chain uses TRBV11-2 and TRBJ1-5; D unresolved. The CDR3 extends over 15 amino acids. The germline V gene encodes CDR1 SGHAT and CDR2 FQNNGV. The germline V and J ends were trimmed by 5 bases and 2 bases, with 13 bases remaining between them. Written as DNA, the CDR3 is TGTGCCAGCAGCGCGCGGATGGGTGGCAATCAGCCCCAGCATTTT. This sequence encodes CASSARMGGNQPQHF.

This clonotype counts as medium-sized. The V and J genes are TRBV20-1 and TRBJ2-7, with TRBD2 matching over 8 bases. The CDR3 covers 15 residues. V was clipped by 2 bases and J by 3 bases; unmatched bases: 9. The germline V gene encodes CDR1 DFQATT and CDR2 SNEGSKA (reference sequence). The CDR3 spells CSARYPAGADYEQYF. In nucleotides, the CDR3 is TGCAGTGCTAGATACCCAGCGGGGGCGGACTACGAGCAGTACTTC.

This clonotype appeared many times. The DNA of the CDR3 is TGTGCCAGCAGCCGAGGACAGGGACAAGAGACCCAGTACTTC. It encodes CASSRGQGQETQYF. V and J are TRBV7-9 and TRBJ2-5; 8 nucleotides agree with TRBD1. CDR3 length equals 14 residues. From germline, CDR1 is SEHNR and CDR2 FQNEAQ (reference sequence). J gave up 2 bases and V 5 bases, and 4 bases lay outside the gene matches.

Within the sample, this clonotype is hyperexpanded. This chain's CDR3 is CASITDRFPYGYTF. The CDR3 DNA sequence: TGTGCCAGCATCACAGACAGATTCCCCTATGGCTACACCTTC. V gene TRBV7-2 combines with J gene TRBJ1-2; D is perhaps TRBD1 (5 bases). V was cut by 7 bases and J by 4 bases, with 16 bases left in between. Germline V gene data show CDR1 as SGHTA and CDR2 as FQGNSA. The length of the CDR3 is 14 residues.

The count of this clonotype is one. The CDR3 protein is CASSLGSGDNEQFF. The DNA for the CDR3 is TGCGCCAGCAGCTTGGGGAGCGGAGACAATGAGCAGTTCTTC. J is TRBJ2-1 and V is TRBV5-1; TRBD2 might be the D (5 bases). Germline V gene lookup returns CDR1 SGHRS and CDR2 YFSETQ. The CDR3 has 14 amino acids. V lost 0 bases and J 5 bases, leaving 9 bases between the germline ends.

This clonotype is classed as medium-sized (0.01 to 0.1%). The V gene is TRBV7-2, the J gene TRBJ1-1; 7 bases match TRBD1. CDR1 and CDR2 from the germline V gene are SGHTA and FQGNSA. The CDR3 covers 14 residues. V lost 5 bases, J lost 4 bases, and 7 bases stayed unmatched. CDR3 nucleotides: TGTGCCAGCAGCCTAGAATGGACAGGCACTGAAGCTTTCTTT. Amino acids: CASSLEWTGTEAFF.

This clonotype showed up many times. The V gene is TRBV7-8, the J gene TRBJ2-7; 8 bases are a match to TRBD1. CDR3 length: 16 amino acids. Germline V gene data show CDR1 as SGHVS and CDR2 as FQNEAQ. Trimming at V came to 5 bases and at J to 1 base, leaving 10 bases not matched to a gene. The CDR3 protein is CASSEQGEDNSYEQYF. The DNA of the CDR3 is TGTGCCAGCAGCGAACAGGGGGAAGACAATTCCTACGAGCAGTACTTC.

This clonotype was counted at least ten times. The chain has TRBV12-3 or TRBV12-4 and TRBJ2-7, with 7 positions matching TRBD1. Losses at the gene ends were 5 bases for V and 5 bases for J; bases not matched to a gene: 3. There are 12 residues in the CDR3. The CDR3 loop is CASSLTGDEQYF. CDR3 sequence (DNA): TGTGCCAGCAGTCTAACAGGGGACGAGCAGTACTTC.

This clonotype was recorded a few times. This chain links TRBV11-3 with TRBJ2-5; D gene ambiguous. V was trimmed by 3 bases and J by 4 bases, leaving 9 bases between them. The germline gives CDR1 SGHNT, CDR2 YENEEA. The CDR3 consists of 13 residues. CDR3 sequence reads: CASSFDFGETQYF. CDR3 DNA sequence: TGTGCCAGCAGCTTTGACTTCGGAGAGACCCAGTACTTC.

The sample holds many counts of this clonotype. The gene calls are TRBV7-8 and TRBJ2-5, with 7 bases aligning to TRBD2. The length of the CDR3 is 16 residues. Germline V gene sequence: CDR1 SGHVS, CDR2 FQNEAQ. V lost 4 bases, J lost 2 bases, and 10 bases stayed unmatched. The CDR3: CASSSPSGTAQETQYF. CDR3 nucleotide sequence: TGTGCCAGCAGCTCCCCCAGCGGGACGGCTCAAGAGACCCAGTACTTC.

DNA for the CDR3: TGTGCCAGCAGTTCCCTAGCGGGGGGCCTAGGAGATACGCAGTATTTT. As protein: CASSSLAGGLGDTQYF. The chain couples TRBV7-3 to TRBJ2-3; 11 bases line up with TRBD2. The CDR3 consists of 16 residues. Unmatched junction bases numbered 10, after V lost 6 bases and J lost 5 bases. Germline V gene lookup returns CDR1 SGHTA and CDR2 FQGTGA.